Below are 3 T cell receptor beta chains sequenced from a single sample in a study of T cells in Graves' hyperthyroidism and ophthalmopathy. RNA transcripts gave rise to amplified TCR beta CDR3 regions. When the TCR CDR3 underwent first-round RT-PCR, the HTBI primer set was used. One entry per CDR3 protein, called by TCRdb with MiXCR from the multiplex PCR reads. The sample has 600,000 to 850,000 distinct CDR3 sequences, approximately 19% seen once. The sequenced material came from blood. These receptors all stem from a woman in her forties or fifties with Graves' hyperthyroidism that later progressed to Graves' ophthalmopathy.

The chain recombines TRBV5-1 with TRBJ1-6; D is unclear. V lost 4 bases and J lost 13, with 12 bases in between. In germline, CDR1 is SGHRS, CDR2 YFSETQ. This CDR3 is 12 amino acids long. This chain's CDR3 is CASSLEGWPLHF. The DNA for the CDR3 is TGCGCCAGCAGCCTGGAAGGGTGGCCCCTCCACTTT.

This clonotype appeared many times. Because the CDR3's place on the DNA is in doubt, the DNA is left out and the CDR3 is given as listed by TCRdb. The V call is TRBV11-3, the J call TRBJ2-1; TRBD1 reflects the table's D call only, with no check against the DNA. Germline assignment: CDR1 SGHNT and CDR2 YENEEA. The CDR3 numbers 15 amino acids, ends counted. CDR3 in amino acids: CASSFGPGGYNEQFF.

This clonotype was seen more than once but under ten times. The chain employs TRBV7-8 and TRBJ2-5; 10 bases agree with TRBD2. V lost 5 bases, J lost 1 base, and 7 bases stayed unmatched. CDR1 and CDR2 from the germline V gene are SGHVS and FQNEAQ. The CDR3 loop spans 16 amino acids. The CDR3 nucleotides are TGTGCCAGCAGCGGACGGACTAGCGGATCCCAAGAGACCCAGTACTTC. Translating gives CASSGRTSGSQETQYF.